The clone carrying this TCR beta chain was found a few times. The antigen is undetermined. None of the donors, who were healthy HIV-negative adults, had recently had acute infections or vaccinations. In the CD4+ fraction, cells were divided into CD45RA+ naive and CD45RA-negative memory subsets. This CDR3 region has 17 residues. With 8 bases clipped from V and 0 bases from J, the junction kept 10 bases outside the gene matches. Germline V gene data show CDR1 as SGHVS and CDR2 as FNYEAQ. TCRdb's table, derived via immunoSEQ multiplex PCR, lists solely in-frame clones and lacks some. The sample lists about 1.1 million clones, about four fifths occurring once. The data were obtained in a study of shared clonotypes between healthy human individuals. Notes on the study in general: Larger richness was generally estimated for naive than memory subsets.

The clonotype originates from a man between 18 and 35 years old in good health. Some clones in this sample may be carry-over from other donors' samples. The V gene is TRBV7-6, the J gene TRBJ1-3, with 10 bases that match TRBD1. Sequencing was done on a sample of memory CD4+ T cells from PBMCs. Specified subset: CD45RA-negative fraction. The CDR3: CASRGTGASSSGNTIYF. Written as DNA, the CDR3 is TGTGCCAGCCGAGGGACAGGGGCCTCCTCCTCTGGAAACACCATATATTTT.